This T cell receptor beta chain was documented in a study of T cell changes during pregnancy in multiple sclerosis. CDR3 length equals 15 residues. J gave up 2 bases and V 4 bases, and 5 bases lay outside the gene matches. Looked up from germline, CDR1 is SQVTM and CDR2 is ANQGSEA. Measured with immunoSEQ multiplex PCR; TCRdb has only the in-frame clones, and not every one. Of almost 20,000 clones in the sample, 88% were seen once. Here the sequenced sample was CD8+ T cells from peripheral blood mononuclear cells, taken in the third trimester of pregnancy. The TCR comes from a female donor in good health, enrolled as a control in a pregnancy study. The genes are TRBV29-1 and TRBJ2-5; 12 bases fit TRBD2. CDR3 sequence reads: CSVGSSGGGQETQYF. The CDR3 coding sequence is TGCAGCGTTGGGTCTAGCGGGGGGGGGCAAGAGACCCAGTACTTC.